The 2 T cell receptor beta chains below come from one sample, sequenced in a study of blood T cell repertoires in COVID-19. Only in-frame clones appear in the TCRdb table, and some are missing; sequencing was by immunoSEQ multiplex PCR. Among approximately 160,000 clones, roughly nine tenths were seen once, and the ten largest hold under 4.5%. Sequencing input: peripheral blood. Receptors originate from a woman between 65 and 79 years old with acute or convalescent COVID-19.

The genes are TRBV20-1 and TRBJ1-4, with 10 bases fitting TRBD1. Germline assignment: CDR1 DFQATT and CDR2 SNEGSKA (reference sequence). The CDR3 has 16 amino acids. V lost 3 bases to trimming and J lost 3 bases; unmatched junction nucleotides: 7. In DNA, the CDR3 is TGCAGTGCTAGTGGACAGGGGGGACCTTCTAATGAAAAACTGTTTTTT. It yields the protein CSASGQGGPSNEKLFF.

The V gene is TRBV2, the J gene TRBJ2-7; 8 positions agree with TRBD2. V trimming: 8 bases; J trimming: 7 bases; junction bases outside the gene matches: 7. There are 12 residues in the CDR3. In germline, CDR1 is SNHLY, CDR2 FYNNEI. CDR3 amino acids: CASSYTGGEQYF. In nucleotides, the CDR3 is TGTGCCAGCTCTTATACGGGGGGGGAGCAGTACTTC.